This T cell receptor (beta chain) was identified during a study of blood T cell repertoires in COVID-19. At the level of the study: From T cells, B-cell-depleted T cells, or PBMCs came the material, which was cDNA or gDNA.

Sequenced by immunoSEQ multiplex PCR; TCRdb stores in-frame clones only, minus some. The data hold approximately 300,000 clones, with roughly 90% observed a single time. The junction had 5 bases not matched to a gene; V was cut back by 5 bases and J by 2 bases. The CDR3 is 15 residues long. The germline CDR1 and CDR2 sequences are LNHDA and SQIVND (reference sequence). The sequenced material came from PBMCs or T cells enriched from blood (not recorded which). This receptor was obtained from a man aged 60 to 69 who had recovered from COVID-19. The chain combines TRBV19 with TRBJ2-7, with TRBD2 matching 11 bases. This CDR3 reads CASSGTSGYTYEQYF. For the CDR3, the DNA is TGTGCCAGTAGTGGGACTAGCGGATATACCTACGAGCAGTACTTC.